The present TCR beta chain was sequenced within a study of T cells after yellow fever vaccination. Study findings and constraints: Reappearing after the booster were most of the clones from primary vaccination (around 96% CD4, approximately 85% CD8).

At least ten counts were recorded for this clonotype. What it binds is unknown. V shed 3 bases and J shed 4 bases, with 6 bases lying between them. There are 13 residues in the CDR3. Germline CDR1 SGHVS, CDR2 FQNEAQ. A universal primer site and UMIs were added as TCR cDNA was made by 5'RACE template switching. TCRdb re-called the 5' RACE reads with MiXCR, one entry per CDR3 protein. The repertoire includes some 70,000 distinct CDR3 sequences, about 6% of them detected once, and about 39% sits in the top ten. Material: CD8+ T cells sorted from PBMCs, obtained roughly 45 days after the first yellow fever vaccination. This clonotype was obtained from a man younger than 30 who received the YFV17D yellow fever vaccine. This rearrangement joins TRBV7-8 to TRBJ2-2, with D perhaps TRBD1 or TRBD2 (5 bases each). The CDR3 DNA sequence: TGTGCCAGCAGCTTGAGGGGCACCGGGGAGCTGTTTTTT. This codes for CASSLRGTGELFF.